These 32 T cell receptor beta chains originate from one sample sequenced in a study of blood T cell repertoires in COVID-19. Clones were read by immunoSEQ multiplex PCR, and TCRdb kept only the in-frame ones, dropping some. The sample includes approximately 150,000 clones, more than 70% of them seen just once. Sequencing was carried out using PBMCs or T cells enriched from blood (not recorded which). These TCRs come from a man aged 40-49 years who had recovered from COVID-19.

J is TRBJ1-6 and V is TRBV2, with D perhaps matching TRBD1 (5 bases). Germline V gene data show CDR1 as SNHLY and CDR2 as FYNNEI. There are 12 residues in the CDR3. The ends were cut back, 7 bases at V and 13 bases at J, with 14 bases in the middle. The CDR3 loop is CASTIRAHPLHF. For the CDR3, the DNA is TGTGCCAGCACTATCAGGGCACACCCCCTCCACTTT.

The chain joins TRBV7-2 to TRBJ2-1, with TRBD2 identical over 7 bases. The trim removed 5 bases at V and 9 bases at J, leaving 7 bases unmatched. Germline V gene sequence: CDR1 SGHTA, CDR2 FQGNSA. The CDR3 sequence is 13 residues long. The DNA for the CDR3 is TGTGCCAGCAGCCCGTGGGAGGGCGGTGAGCAGTTCTTC. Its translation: CASSPWEGGEQFF.

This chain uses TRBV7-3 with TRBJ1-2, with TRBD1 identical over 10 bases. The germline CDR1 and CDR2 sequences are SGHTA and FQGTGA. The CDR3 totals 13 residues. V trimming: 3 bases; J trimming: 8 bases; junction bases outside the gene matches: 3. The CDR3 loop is CASSLGQGRGYTF. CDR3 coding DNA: TGTGCCAGCAGCTTGGGACAGGGGCGAGGCTACACCTTC. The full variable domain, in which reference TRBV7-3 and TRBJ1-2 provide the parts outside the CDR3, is GAGVSQTPSNKVTEKGKYVELRCDPISGHTALYWYRQSLGQGPEFLIYFQGTGAADDSGLPNDRFFAVRPEGSVSTLKIQRTERGDSAVYLCASSLGQGRGYTFGSGTRLTVV.

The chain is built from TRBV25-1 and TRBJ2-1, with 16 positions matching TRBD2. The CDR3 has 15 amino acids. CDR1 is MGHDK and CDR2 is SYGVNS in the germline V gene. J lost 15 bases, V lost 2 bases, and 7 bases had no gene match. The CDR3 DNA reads TGTGCCAGCAGTGAAAGGGGACTAGCGGGGGGGCCGCTGTTCTTC. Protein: CASSERGLAGGPLFF.

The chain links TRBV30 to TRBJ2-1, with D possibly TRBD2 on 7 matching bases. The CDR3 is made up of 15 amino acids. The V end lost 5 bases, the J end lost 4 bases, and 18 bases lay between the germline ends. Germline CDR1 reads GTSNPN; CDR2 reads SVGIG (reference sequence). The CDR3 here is CAWVYWRGPYNEQFF. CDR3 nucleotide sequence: TGTGCCTGGGTGTATTGGCGGGGGCCTTACAATGAGCAGTTCTTC.

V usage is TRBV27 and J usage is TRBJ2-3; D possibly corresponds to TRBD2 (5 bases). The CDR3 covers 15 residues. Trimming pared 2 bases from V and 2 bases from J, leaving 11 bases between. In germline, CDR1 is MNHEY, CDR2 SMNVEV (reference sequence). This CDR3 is CASSLRGLPTDTQYF. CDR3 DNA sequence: TGTGCCAGCAGTTTACGCGGGCTACCCACAGATACGCAGTATTTT.

CDR3 bases: TGCGCCAGCAGCTTGGAGCGGGGGGGATCCGAGACCCAGTACTTC. Amino acids: CASSLERGGSETQYF. The chain joins TRBV5-1 to TRBJ2-5, with 10 positions matching TRBD2. CDR1 and CDR2 from the germline V gene are SGHRS and YFSETQ. The CDR3 loop spans 15 amino acids. V dropped 0 bases and J dropped 5; count of bases not matched to a gene: 4. Drawing the rest from reference TRBV5-1 and TRBJ2-5, the complete variable domain is KAGVTQTPRYLIKTRGQQVTLSCSPISGHRSVSWYQQTPGQGLQFLFEYFSETQRNKGNFPGRFSGRQFSNSRSEMNVSTLELGDSALYLCASSLERGGSETQYFGPGTRLLVL.

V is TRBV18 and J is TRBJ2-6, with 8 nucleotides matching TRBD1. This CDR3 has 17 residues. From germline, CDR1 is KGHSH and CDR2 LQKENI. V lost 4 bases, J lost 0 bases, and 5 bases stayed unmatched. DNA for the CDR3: TGTGCCAGCTCACGGGACAGGTGGATCTCTGGGGCCAACGTCCTGACTTTC. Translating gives CASSRDRWISGANVLTF.

CDR3 bases: TGCGCCAGCAGCACCTCGGGTGGGGATACGCAGTATTTT. Amino acid sequence: CASSTSGGDTQYF. The chain is built from TRBV5-1 and TRBJ2-3; the D is unclear. Trimming pared 4 bases from V and 6 bases from J, leaving 12 bases between. CDR1 is SGHRS, CDR2 YFSETQ, per germline. The CDR3 is 13 amino acids. The full variable domain, in which reference TRBV5-1 and TRBJ2-3 provide the parts outside the CDR3, is KAGVTQTPRYLIKTRGQQVTLSCSPISGHRSVSWYQQTPGQGLQFLFEYFSETQRNKGNFPGRFSGRQFSNSRSEMNVSTLELGDSALYLCASSTSGGDTQYFGPGTRLTVL.

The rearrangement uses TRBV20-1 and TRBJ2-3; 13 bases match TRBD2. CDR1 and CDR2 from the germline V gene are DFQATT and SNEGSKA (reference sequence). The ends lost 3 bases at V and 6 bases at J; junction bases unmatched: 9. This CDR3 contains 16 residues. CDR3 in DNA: TGCAGTGCTAGTAGGACTAGCGGGGGCCCACCGGATACGCAGTATTTT. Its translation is CSASRTSGGPPDTQYF.

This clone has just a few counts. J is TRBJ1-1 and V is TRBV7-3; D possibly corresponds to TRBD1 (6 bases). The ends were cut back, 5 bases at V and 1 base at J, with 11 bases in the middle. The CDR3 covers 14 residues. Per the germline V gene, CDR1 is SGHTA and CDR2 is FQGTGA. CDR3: CASSAQTGNTEAFF. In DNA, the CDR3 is TGTGCCAGCAGCGCCCAGACAGGGAACACTGAAGCTTTCTTT.

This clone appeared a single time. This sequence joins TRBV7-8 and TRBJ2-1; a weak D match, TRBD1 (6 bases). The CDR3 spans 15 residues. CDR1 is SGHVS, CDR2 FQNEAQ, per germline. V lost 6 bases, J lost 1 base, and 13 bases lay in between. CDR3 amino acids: CASSRTETSYNEQFF. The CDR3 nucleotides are TGTGCCAGCAGTCGGACAGAAACGTCCTACAATGAGCAGTTCTTC.

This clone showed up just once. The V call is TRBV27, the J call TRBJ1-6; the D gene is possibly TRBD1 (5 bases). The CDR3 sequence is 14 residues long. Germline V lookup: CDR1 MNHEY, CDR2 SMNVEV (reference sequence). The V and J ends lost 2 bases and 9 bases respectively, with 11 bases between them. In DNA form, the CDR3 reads TGTGCCAGCAGTTTACCAGGGATGATTTCACCCCTCCACTTT. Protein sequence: CASSLPGMISPLHF.

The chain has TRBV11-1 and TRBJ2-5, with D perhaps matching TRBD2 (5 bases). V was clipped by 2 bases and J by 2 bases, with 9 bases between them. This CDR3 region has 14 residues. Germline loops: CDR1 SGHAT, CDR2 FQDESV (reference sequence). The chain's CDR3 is CASSLSSFQETQYF. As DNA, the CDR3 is TGTGCCAGCAGCTTATCTAGCTTTCAAGAGACCCAGTACTTC.

CDR3 nucleotide sequence: TGCGCCAGCAGCTTGGTTCCGGGGGGTGGAGAAAAACTGTTTTTT. Protein: CASSLVPGGGEKLFF. This chain connects TRBV5-1 to TRBJ1-4; perhaps TRBD1 as D (5 bases). Germline lookup yields CDR1 SGHRS and CDR2 YFSETQ. Trimming cost V 0 bases and J 8 bases, with 14 bases left between them. The length of the CDR3 is 15 residues. The full variable domain, its missing parts supplied by reference TRBV5-1 and TRBJ1-4, is KAGVTQTPRYLIKTRGQQVTLSCSPISGHRSVSWYQQTPGQGLQFLFEYFSETQRNKGNFPGRFSGRQFSNSRSEMNVSTLELGDSALYLCASSLVPGGGEKLFFGSGTQLSVL.

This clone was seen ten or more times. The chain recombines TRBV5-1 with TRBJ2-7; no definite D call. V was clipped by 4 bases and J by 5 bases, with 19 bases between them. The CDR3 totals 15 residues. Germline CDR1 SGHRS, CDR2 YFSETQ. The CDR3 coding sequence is TGCGCCAGCAGCCCCCGGGTCGAGGCATACGACGAGCAGTACGTC. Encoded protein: CASSPRVEAYDEQYV.

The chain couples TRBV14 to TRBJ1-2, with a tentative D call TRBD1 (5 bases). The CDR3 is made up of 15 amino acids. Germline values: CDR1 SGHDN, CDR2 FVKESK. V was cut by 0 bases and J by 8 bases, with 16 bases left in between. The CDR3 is CASSQDHQGRGGYTF. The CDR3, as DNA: TGTGCCAGCAGCCAAGATCATCAGGGCAGAGGAGGCTACACCTTC.

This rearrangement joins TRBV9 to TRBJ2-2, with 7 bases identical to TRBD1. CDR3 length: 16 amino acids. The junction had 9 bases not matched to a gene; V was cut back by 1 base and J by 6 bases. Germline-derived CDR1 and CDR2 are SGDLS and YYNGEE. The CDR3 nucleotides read TGTGCCAGCAGCGTATTTGATGTACAGGGGCCCGGGGAGCTGTTTTTT. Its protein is CASSVFDVQGPGELFF.

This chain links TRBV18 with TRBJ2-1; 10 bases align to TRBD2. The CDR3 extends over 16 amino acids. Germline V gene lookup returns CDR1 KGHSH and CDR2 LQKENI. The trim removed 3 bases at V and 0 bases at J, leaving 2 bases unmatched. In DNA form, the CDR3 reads TGTGCCAGCTCACCGGCTAGCGGGGGCTCCTACAATGAGCAGTTCTTC. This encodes CASSPASGGSYNEQFF.

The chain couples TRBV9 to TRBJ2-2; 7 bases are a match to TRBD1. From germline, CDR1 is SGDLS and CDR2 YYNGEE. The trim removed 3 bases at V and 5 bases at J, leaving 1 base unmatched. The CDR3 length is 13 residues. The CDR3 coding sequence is TGTGCCAGCAGCGAGACAGGGACCGGGGAGCTGTTTTTT. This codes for CASSETGTGELFF.

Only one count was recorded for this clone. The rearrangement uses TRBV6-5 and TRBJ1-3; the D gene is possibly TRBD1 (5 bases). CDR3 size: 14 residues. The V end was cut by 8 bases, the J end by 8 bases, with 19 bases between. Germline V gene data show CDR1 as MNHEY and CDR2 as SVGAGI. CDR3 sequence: CASRPTGREYTIYF. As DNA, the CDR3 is TGTGCCAGCCGACCCACGGGGCGGGAATACACCATATATTTT.

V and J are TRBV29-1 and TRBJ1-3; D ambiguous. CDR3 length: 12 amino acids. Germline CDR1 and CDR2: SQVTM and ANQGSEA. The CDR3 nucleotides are TGCAGTGCGTGGGCCCTCGGAAACACCATATATTTT. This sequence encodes CSAWALGNTIYF.

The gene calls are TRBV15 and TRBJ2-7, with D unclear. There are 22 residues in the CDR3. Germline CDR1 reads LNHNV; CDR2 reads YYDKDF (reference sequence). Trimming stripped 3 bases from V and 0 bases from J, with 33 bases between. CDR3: CATSSIWNRAKLKVSSSYEQYF. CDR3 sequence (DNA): TGTGCCACCAGCAGCATATGGAATCGAGCCAAACTTAAGGTTTCTAGCTCCTACGAGCAGTACTTC.

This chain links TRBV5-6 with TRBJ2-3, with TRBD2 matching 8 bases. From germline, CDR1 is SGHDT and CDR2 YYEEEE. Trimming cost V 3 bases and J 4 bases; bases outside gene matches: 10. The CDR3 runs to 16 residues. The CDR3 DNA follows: TGTGCCAGCAGCTCCGACTTTGCGGGGGGATCAGATACGCAGTATTTT. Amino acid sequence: CASSSDFAGGSDTQYF.

The DNA of the CDR3 is TGCGCCAGCAGTCTACAGGGGAGCACTGAAGCTTTCTTT. It yields the protein CASSLQGSTEAFF. The chain recombines TRBV5-1 with TRBJ1-1; 7 bases fit TRBD1. This CDR3 contains 13 residues. The germline CDR1 and CDR2 sequences are SGHRS and YFSETQ. J gave up 4 bases and V 5 bases, and 5 bases lay outside the gene matches.

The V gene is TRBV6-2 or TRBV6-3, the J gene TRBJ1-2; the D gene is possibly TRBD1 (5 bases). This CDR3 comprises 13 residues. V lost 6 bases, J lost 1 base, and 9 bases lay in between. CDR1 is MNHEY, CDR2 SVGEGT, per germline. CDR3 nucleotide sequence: TGTGCCAGCAGCCGCCAGGGTAACTATGGCTACACCTTC. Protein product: CASSRQGNYGYTF.

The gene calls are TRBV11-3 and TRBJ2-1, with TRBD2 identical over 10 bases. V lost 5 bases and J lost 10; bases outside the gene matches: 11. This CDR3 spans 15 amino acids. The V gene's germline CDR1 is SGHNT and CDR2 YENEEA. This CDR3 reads CASSLPSGGPSEQFF. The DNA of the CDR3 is TGTGCCAGCAGCCTACCTAGCGGGGGCCCATCGGAGCAGTTCTTC.

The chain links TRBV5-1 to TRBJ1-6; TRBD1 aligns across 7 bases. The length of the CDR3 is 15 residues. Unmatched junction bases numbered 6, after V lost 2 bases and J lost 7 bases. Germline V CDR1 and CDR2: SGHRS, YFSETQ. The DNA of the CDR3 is TGCGCCAGCAGCTTTGAGGCAGGGGGGAATTCACCCCTCCACTTT. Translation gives CASSFEAGGNSPLHF.

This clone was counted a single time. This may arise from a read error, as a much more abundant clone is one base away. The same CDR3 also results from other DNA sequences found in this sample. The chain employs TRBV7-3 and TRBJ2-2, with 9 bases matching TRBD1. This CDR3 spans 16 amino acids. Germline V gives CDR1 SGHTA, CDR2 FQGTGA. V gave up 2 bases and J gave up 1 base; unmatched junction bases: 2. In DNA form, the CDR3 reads TGTGCCAGCAGCTTAGGGGGACAGGGGAACACCGGGGAGCTGTTTTTT. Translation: CASSLGGQGNTGELFF.

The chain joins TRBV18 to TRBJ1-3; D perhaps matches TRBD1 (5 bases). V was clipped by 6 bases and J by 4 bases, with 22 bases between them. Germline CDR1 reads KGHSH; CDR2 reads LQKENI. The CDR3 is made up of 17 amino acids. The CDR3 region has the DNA TGTGCCAGCTCTTCCTTGGGACGCGGGGAAGAAGGAAACACCATATATTTT. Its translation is CASSSLGRGEEGNTIYF.

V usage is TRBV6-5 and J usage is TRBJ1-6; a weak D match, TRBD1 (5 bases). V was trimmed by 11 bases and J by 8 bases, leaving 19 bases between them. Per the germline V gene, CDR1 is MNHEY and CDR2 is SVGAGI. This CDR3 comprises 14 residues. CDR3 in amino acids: CAAGRREGDSPLHF. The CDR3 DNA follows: TGTGCCGCGGGGCGGAGGGAAGGGGATTCACCCCTCCACTTT.

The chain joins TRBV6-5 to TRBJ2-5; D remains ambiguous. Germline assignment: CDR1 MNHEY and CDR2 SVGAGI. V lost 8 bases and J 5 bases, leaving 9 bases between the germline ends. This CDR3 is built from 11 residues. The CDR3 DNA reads TGTGCCAGCCTGAGAGCGGAGACCCAGTACTTC. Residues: CASLRAETQYF.